A single sample is the source of the 25 T cell receptor beta chains below, sequenced in a study of blood T cell repertoires in COVID-19. Libraries were prepared by immunoSEQ multiplex PCR; TCRdb keeps only in-frame clonotypes and omits some of them. The table has tens of thousands of clones, more than 85% seen once; the top ten hold 10% to 15%. The sequenced sample consisted of peripheral blood. These receptors were collected from a human donor with active COVID-19. The donor label of this sample is uncertain.

A single count supports this clone. The chain couples TRBV21-1 to TRBJ2-1; the DNA was not compared with TRBD1, the D call given in the table. TRBV21-1 is a known pseudogene. The CDR3 has 17 amino acids. The DNA of the CDR3 is TGTGCCAGCAGCAATGACCTGACAGAAAGAAGCTACAATGAGCAGTTCTTC. This sequence encodes CASSNDLTERSYNEQFF.

The J gene is TRBJ1-5, the V gene TRBV7-2; the D is unclear. Germline V CDR1 and CDR2: SGHTA, FQGNSA. V shed 5 bases and J shed 3 bases, with 8 bases lying between them. The CDR3 spans 13 residues. The CDR3 region is CASSPGFNQPQHF. For the CDR3, the DNA is TGTGCCAGCAGCCCGGGATTCAATCAGCCCCAGCATTTT.

The chain combines TRBV28 with TRBJ1-4; TRBD1 matches at 7 bases. Looked up from germline, CDR1 is MDHEN and CDR2 is SYDVKM. V dropped 3 bases and J dropped 0; count of bases not matched to a gene: 4. The CDR3 extends over 16 amino acids. The CDR3 loop reads CASSLGQRATNEKLFF. Here the CDR3 DNA reads TGTGCCAGCAGTTTGGGACAGCGAGCAACTAATGAAAAACTGTTTTTT. The full variable domain, its missing parts supplied by reference TRBV28 and TRBJ1-4, is DVKVTQSSRYLVKRTGEKVFLECVQDMDHENMFWYRQDPGLGLRLIYFSYDVKMKEKGDIPEGYSVSREKKERFSLILESASTNQTSMYLCASSLGQRATNEKLFFGSGTQLSVL.

The gene calls are TRBV19 and TRBJ2-7; 8 nucleotides align to TRBD2. Germline CDR1 reads LNHDA; CDR2 reads SQIVND (reference sequence). This CDR3 contains 14 residues. V lost 4 bases to trimming and J lost 0 bases; unmatched junction nucleotides: 2. This CDR3 reads CASSRREVSYEQYF. The CDR3 DNA reads TGTGCCAGTAGTAGGCGGGAGGTCTCCTACGAGCAGTACTTC.

The chain employs TRBV28 and TRBJ2-7; TRBD1 agrees at 7 bases. Per germline, CDR1 MDHEN and CDR2 SYDVKM. Germline trimming cut 5 bases from V and 0 bases from J; bases unmatched to any gene: 7. CDR3 length: 15 amino acids. The CDR3 DNA is TGTGCCAGCAGTAAAGGGACAGCTCCCTCCTACGAGCAGTACTTC. Translation gives CASSKGTAPSYEQYF. Complete variable domain (other parts from reference TRBV28 and TRBJ2-7): DVKVTQSSRYLVKRTGEKVFLECVQDMDHENMFWYRQDPGLGLRLIYFSYDVKMKEKGDIPEGYSVSREKKERFSLILESASTNQTSMYLCASSKGTAPSYEQYFGPGTRLTVT.

The CDR3 is CASSYTSPLRLAGDTDTQYF. In DNA, the CDR3 is TGTGCCAGCAGTTACACCTCCCCCCTAAGACTAGCGGGGGACACAGATACGCAGTATTTT. This rearrangement joins TRBV6-2 or TRBV6-3 to TRBJ2-3; 12 bases are a match to TRBD2. CDR3 length: 20 amino acids. Looked up from germline, CDR1 is MNHEY and CDR2 is SVGEGT. The V gene end was trimmed by 2 bases and the J gene end by 2 bases; junction bases not matched to a gene: 14.

The rearrangement joins TRBV11-3 to TRBJ2-1, with 8 bases lining up with TRBD1. The CDR3 loop spans 17 amino acids. Germline CDR1 is SGHNT and CDR2 is YENEEA. V lost 4 bases to trimming and J lost 5 bases; unmatched junction nucleotides: 13. CDR3 coding DNA: TGTGCCAGCAGCTCGTACAGGGGGTCGATCGTAGACAATGAGCAGTTCTTC. Translating it yields CASSSYRGSIVDNEQFF. Looking up the rest from reference TRBV11-3 and TRBJ2-1 gives the full variable domain: EAGVVQSPRYKIIEKKQPVAFWCNPISGHNTLYWYLQNLGQGPELLIRYENEEAVDDSQLPKDRFSAERLKGVDSTLKIQPAELGDSAVYLCASSSYRGSIVDNEQFFGPGTRLTVL.

The chain employs TRBV6-2 or TRBV6-3 and TRBJ1-5, with D hard to call. The CDR3 extends over 14 amino acids. Trimming took off 4 bases at V and 4 bases at J, with 11 bases between the two ends. Germline lookup yields CDR1 MNHEY and CDR2 SVGEGT. CDR3 protein: CASSSGSLNQPQHF. The CDR3 DNA reads as TGTGCCAGCAGTTCAGGATCCCTAAATCAGCCCCAGCATTTT.

The chain has TRBV28 and TRBJ2-3, with 11 bases fitting TRBD2. This CDR3 region has 18 residues. Germline lookup yields CDR1 MDHEN and CDR2 SYDVKM. J gave up 2 bases and V 5 bases, and 12 bases lay outside the gene matches. The CDR3 DNA reads TGTGCCAGCAGTCCTAACCATTTAGCGGGAGGGCTCACAGATACGCAGTATTTT. Protein sequence: CASSPNHLAGGLTDTQYF. The full variable domain, with the rest looked up from reference TRBV28 and TRBJ2-3, is DVKVTQSSRYLVKRTGEKVFLECVQDMDHENMFWYRQDPGLGLRLIYFSYDVKMKEKGDIPEGYSVSREKKERFSLILESASTNQTSMYLCASSPNHLAGGLTDTQYFGPGTRLTVL.

The chain's CDR3 is CASSLNGALAAYEQYF. The CDR3 DNA is TGCGCCAGCAGCTTGAACGGGGCTCTAGCGGCCTACGAGCAGTACTTC. This chain joins TRBV5-1 and TRBJ2-7, with 7 bases that match TRBD2. Losses at the gene ends were 1 base for V and 2 bases for J; bases not matched to a gene: 9. The CDR3 contains 16 residues. Germline V gene lookup returns CDR1 SGHRS and CDR2 YFSETQ.

The gene calls are TRBV3-1 (or the pseudogene TRBV3-2) and TRBJ1-6; D gene ambiguous. The V gene lost 4 bases and the J gene lost 10 bases, with 17 bases spanning the gap. Germline CDR1 LGHDT, CDR2 YNNKEL (reference sequence). The CDR3 sequence is 15 residues long. The CDR3 DNA sequence: TGTGCCAGCAGCCTCTACCCGGGGTCGGGGTCACCCCTCCACTTT. Translated: CASSLYPGSGSPLHF.

The chain carries TRBV9 and TRBJ2-2, with no clear D. In germline, CDR1 is SGDLS, CDR2 YYNGEE. The length of the CDR3 is 16 residues. V lost 0 bases, J lost 4 bases, and 13 bases lay in between. DNA of the CDR3: TGTGCCAGCAGCGTAGAGGTAGCCCCGGGCACCGGGGAGCTGTTTTTT. Its protein is CASSVEVAPGTGELFF.

J is TRBJ1-2 and V is TRBV9, with 7 bases fitting TRBD1. Per germline, CDR1 SGDLS and CDR2 YYNGEE. This CDR3 has 14 residues. After removal of 3 bases from V and 0 bases from J, the junction contained 2 bases not matched to a gene. In DNA, the CDR3 is TGTGCCAGCAGCGAGACAGGGACTAACTATGGCTACACCTTC. Protein product: CASSETGTNYGYTF.

The J gene is TRBJ1-2, the V gene TRBV7-9, with D unclear. The CDR3 spans 13 residues. V was shortened by 1 base and J by 1 base, with 4 bases between the two germline ends. Germline V gene lookup returns CDR1 SEHNR and CDR2 FQNEAQ (reference sequence). The CDR3 here is CASSLGGNYGYTF. In DNA, the CDR3 is TGTGCCAGCAGCTTAGGCGGTAACTATGGCTACACCTTC.

The rearrangement uses TRBV7-9 and TRBJ1-5; 10 bases agree with TRBD1. Trimming removed 5 bases from V and 2 bases from J; junction bases left unmatched: 3. CDR3 size: 15 residues. The V gene's germline CDR1 is SEHNR and CDR2 FQNEAQ (reference sequence). The CDR3 DNA sequence: TGTGCCAGCAGCCCGACAGGGGGCGGCAATCAGCCCCAGCATTTT. As protein: CASSPTGGGNQPQHF.

This clone has a single count. The rearrangement links TRBV19 to TRBJ2-2; 10 bases are shared with TRBD2. V dropped 5 bases and J dropped 5; count of bases not matched to a gene: 8. CDR1 LNHDA and CDR2 SQIVND come from the germline V gene (reference sequence). The CDR3 has 16 amino acids. Here the CDR3 DNA reads TGTGCCAGTAGTCCGGTAGCGGGAGGAGGTACCGGGGAGCTGTTTTTT. Translating it yields CASSPVAGGGTGELFF.

This chain uses TRBV5-5 with TRBJ2-7, with D hard to call. The CDR3 runs to 14 residues. V was cut by 2 bases and J by 3 bases, with 12 bases left in between. Germline CDR1 SGHKS, CDR2 YYEKEE (reference sequence). For the CDR3, the DNA is TGTGCCAGCAGCTTCGAGACTGAAATCTACGAGCAGTACTTC. This encodes CASSFETEIYEQYF.

The rearrangement links TRBV6-5 to TRBJ2-7; 7 bases fit TRBD2. V gave up 7 bases and J gave up 5 bases; unmatched junction bases: 8. The CDR3 has 13 amino acids. CDR1 MNHEY and CDR2 SVGAGI come from the germline V gene. CDR3 protein: CASIPSGTNEQYF. The CDR3 region has the DNA TGTGCCAGCATCCCAAGCGGGACCAACGAGCAGTACTTC.

V is TRBV24-1 and J is TRBJ2-2, with 9 positions matching TRBD1. CDR3 length equals 17 residues. Germline values: CDR1 KGHDR, CDR2 SFDVKD. The V and J ends lost 4 bases and 5 bases, in that order; junction bases with no gene match: 10. CDR3 nucleotide sequence: TGTGCCACCAGTGACCGGGACAGGGAGGGTGGAACCGGGGAGCTGTTTTTT. Protein: CATSDRDREGGTGELFF.

The chain has TRBV7-9 and TRBJ2-1; tentative D call: TRBD2 (6 bases). The V gene's germline CDR1 is SEHNR and CDR2 FQNEAQ (reference sequence). The CDR3 is 14 amino acids. V was shortened by 1 base and J by 7 bases, with 11 bases between the two germline ends. For the CDR3, the DNA is TGTGCCAGCAGCTTAGTTTCTAGCGAGAATGAGCAGTTCTTC. Residues: CASSLVSSENEQFF.

This chain links TRBV28 with TRBJ2-7; TRBD2 might be the D (6 bases). Per germline, CDR1 MDHEN and CDR2 SYDVKM. This CDR3 region has 13 residues. With 7 bases removed from V and 1 base from J, the gap between germline ends came to 11 bases. The DNA of the CDR3 is TGTGCCAGCACCGGGACTCCTTCCTACGAGCAGTACTTC. This encodes CASTGTPSYEQYF.

J is TRBJ2-3 and V is TRBV11-2, with TRBD2 identical over 12 bases. Germline V gene data show CDR1 as SGHAT and CDR2 as FQNNGV. The trim removed 5 bases at V and 5 bases at J, leaving 2 bases unmatched. This CDR3 is built from 14 residues. Here the CDR3 DNA reads TGTGCCAGCAGCAGACTAGCGGGAGAAGATACGCAGTATTTT. Translation gives CASSRLAGEDTQYF.

The V and J genes are TRBV19 and TRBJ1-6; D unclear. CDR1 and CDR2 (germline): LNHDA, SQIVND (reference sequence). The CDR3 loop spans 14 amino acids. V shed 2 bases and J shed 5 bases, with 7 bases lying between them. CDR3 in amino acids: CASSIRSDNSPLHF. CDR3 nucleotides: TGTGCCAGTAGTATACGCAGCGATAATTCACCCCTCCACTTT.

V is TRBV19 and J is TRBJ2-7; 8 bases agree with TRBD1. This CDR3 has 13 amino acids. Germline CDR1 and CDR2: LNHDA and SQIVND (reference sequence). V lost 9 bases, J lost 4 bases, and 8 bases stayed unmatched. The CDR3 region has the DNA TGTGCCAGCGGACAGGGAAGTATTTACGAGCAGTACTTC. Translating it yields CASGQGSIYEQYF.

The table lists this clone with a few counts. The chain is built from TRBV7-9 and TRBJ1-5; D is unresolved. With 1 base removed from V and 7 bases from J, the gap between germline ends came to 11 bases. Germline V gene sequence: CDR1 SEHNR, CDR2 FQNEAQ (reference sequence). The CDR3 loop spans 14 amino acids. CDR3 region: CASSLDDPRQPQHF. In DNA form, the CDR3 reads TGTGCCAGCAGCTTAGACGACCCGCGGCAGCCCCAGCATTTT.